The 7 T cell receptor beta chains below all came from one sample that was sequenced in a study of blood T cell repertoires in COVID-19. Assay used: immunoSEQ multiplex PCR; TCRdb lists only in-frame clones, some missing. The sample contains approximately 76,000 clones, 87% of which appear only once. Sequenced input: peripheral blood. The receptors originated from a man aged 25 to 40 with acute or convalescent COVID-19.

This clone was seen a handful of times. The chain links TRBV29-1 to TRBJ1-4, with TRBD1 matching 8 bases. V gave up 7 bases and J gave up 6 bases; unmatched junction bases: 7. The CDR3 spans 13 residues. Germline CDR1 is SQVTM and CDR2 is ANQGSEA. The CDR3 DNA reads as TGCAGCGCCAGGACAGGGAGGGATGAAAAACTGTTTTTT. It yields the protein CSARTGRDEKLFF. The whole variable domain, remainder taken from reference TRBV29-1 and TRBJ1-4, is SAVISQKPSRDICQRGTSLTIQCQVDSQVTMMFWYRQQPGQSLTLIATANQGSEATYESGFVIDKFPISRPNLTFSTLTVSNMSPEDSSIYLCSARTGRDEKLFFGSGTQLSVL.

The chain has TRBV19 and TRBJ2-2; a possible D gene is TRBD1 (5 bases). CDR1 is LNHDA, CDR2 SQIVND, per germline (reference sequence). CDR3 length equals 13 residues. V was cut by 10 bases and J by 8 bases, with 17 bases left in between. CDR3 nucleotides: TGTGCCACCAGACAGTCCCAGTATGGGGAGCTGTTTTTT. It translates to CATRQSQYGELFF.

The chain recombines TRBV7-9 with TRBJ2-1; 10 bases map to TRBD1. The V and J ends lost 0 bases and 7 bases, in that order; junction bases with no gene match: 3. The V gene's germline CDR1 is SEHNR and CDR2 FQNEAQ (reference sequence). This CDR3 has 15 residues. The CDR3 DNA reads TGTGCCAGCAGCTTAGCCGGGACAGGGGAAAATGAGCAGTTCTTC. This translates into CASSLAGTGENEQFF.

This chain connects TRBV4-1 to TRBJ1-4; 11 positions agree with TRBD1. After removal of 4 bases from V and 0 bases from J, the junction contained 10 bases not matched to a gene. The CDR3 consists of 19 residues. Germline assignment: CDR1 MGHRA and CDR2 YSYEKL. For the CDR3, the DNA is TGCGCCAGCAGCCGATACGGGACAGGGGGAAAGGCAACTAATGAAAAACTGTTTTTT. This codes for CASSRYGTGGKATNEKLFF.

The chain joins TRBV28 to TRBJ1-2; D is unclear. V dropped 4 bases and J dropped 2 bases, with 5 bases sitting between them. The germline CDR1 and CDR2 sequences are MDHEN and SYDVKM. This CDR3 region has 12 residues. This CDR3 reads CASSSLNYGYTF. In DNA, the CDR3 is TGTGCCAGCAGTTCTCTAAACTATGGCTACACCTTC.

The V and J genes are TRBV5-1 and TRBJ2-3, with TRBD2 matching 13 bases. The CDR3 runs 17 residues. V trimming: 0 bases; J trimming: 5 bases; junction bases outside the gene matches: 6. Germline CDR1 SGHRS, CDR2 YFSETQ. This CDR3 is CASSLGLLAGGEDTQYF. CDR3 nucleotide sequence: TGCGCCAGCAGCTTGGGGTTACTAGCGGGAGGGGAAGATACGCAGTATTTT.

The chain employs TRBV19 and TRBJ2-2; 8 nucleotides agree with TRBD1. CDR1 and CDR2 (germline): LNHDA, SQIVND (reference sequence). J gave up 3 bases and V 7 bases, and 4 bases lay outside the gene matches. The CDR3 loop spans 14 amino acids. The CDR3 region is CASTAGGHTGELFF. CDR3 DNA sequence: TGTGCCAGTACCGCAGGGGGCCACACCGGGGAGCTGTTTTTT.